A selection of T cell receptor beta chains follows, all from one sample in a study of blood T cell repertoires in COVID-19. TCRdb's copy holds only in-frame clones and misses some; the assay was immunoSEQ multiplex PCR. The sample has some 460,000 clones; nearly 90% are singletons. Material for sequencing was PBMCs or T cells enriched from blood (not recorded which). Every receptor here comes from a young woman with acute COVID-19. The CDR3 runs from the conserved cysteine through the conserved F or W. The D gene is left open where the match is weak. The listing skips clone size in some rows; elsewhere it reads once, few, many or a size class.

>TRBD2|NA|TRBJ2-1|TRBV30|16
TGTGCCTGGAGTGTAGTAGCGGGAGAGGCCTACAATGAGCAGTTCTTC
CAWSVVAGEAYNEQFF
>NA|NA|TRBJ2-7|TRBV29-1|11
TGCAGCGCTAGAAATTCGGGCGAGCAGTACTTC
CSARNSGEQYF
>NA|NA|TRBJ1-1|TRBV5-6|14
TGTGCCAGCAGCCCCCTAAACTTAAACACTGAAGCTTTCTTT
CASSPLNLNTEAFF
>NA|NA|TRBJ1-1|TRBV6-5|13
TGTGCCAGCAGTTACGGGCGGGACACTGAAGCTTTCTTT
CASSYGRDTEAFF
>NA|NA|TRBJ2-7|TRBV10-3|14
TGTGCCATCGGGGGGATTCCCGGGTCCTACGAGCAGTACTTC
CAIGGIPGSYEQYF
>NA|NA|TRBJ2-7|TRBV14|13
TGTGCCAGCAGCCAAGACGGGACCTACGAGCAGTACTTC
CASSQDGTYEQYF
>NA|NA|TRBJ1-1|TRBV7-9|14
TGTGCCAGCAGCTTAGGCAGACGAGGGACTGAAGCTTTCTTT
CASSLGRRGTEAFF
>NA|NA|TRBJ2-7|TRBV11-3|15
TGTGCCAGCAGCCCACGCACAGGGCCTCCGGGCGAGCAGTACTTC
CASSPRTGPPGEQYF
>NA|once|TRBJ2-7|TRBV5-4|13
TGTGCCAGCACCCGGGGTGGGACCTACGAGCAGTACTTC
CASTRGGTYEQYF
>TRBD2|NA|TRBJ2-7|TRBV9|15
TGTGCCAGCAGCGGCGGACTAGGGGAAGTGCACGAGCAGTACTTC
CASSGGLGEVHEQYF
>TRBD2|NA|TRBJ2-2|TRBV9|16
TGTGCCAGCAGCCATAGGACTAGCGGGAACACCGGGGAGCTGTTTTTT
CASSHRTSGNTGELFF
>NA|NA|TRBJ2-7|TRBV9|14
TGTGCCAGCCCTCCTCCAGACAGATTTTACGAGCAGTACTTC
CASPPPDRFYEQYF
>TRBD2|NA|TRBJ2-3|TRBV7-8|18
TGTGCCAGCAGCTTCCCCCGACTAGCGGGAGCTAGCACAGATACGCAGTATTTT
CASSFPRLAGASTDTQYF
>NA|once|TRBJ1-2|TRBV6-5|14
TGTGCCAGCAGCCCCAGGGAGGTTTACTATGGCTACACCTTC
CASSPREVYYGYTF